This TCR beta chain was retrieved from a study of response to subunit inactivated influenza vaccine. The germline gives CDR1 SGHAT, CDR2 FQNNGV. V lost 5 bases and J lost 5; bases outside the gene matches: 5. This CDR3 contains 14 residues. This clonotype was observed a few times. Its antigen is not identified. Findings and limits, study-wide: Each seasonal flu vaccination may recruit only limited new T cells, authors suggested.

Using its own MiXCR run on the RT-PCR reads, TCRdb lists one record per CDR3 protein. The table has around 180,000 distinct CDR3 sequences, around 9% seen once. This sequence was found in a man aged 45-60 years who received an inactivated influenza vaccine. The genes are TRBV11-2 and TRBJ1-1; the match to TRBD1 covers 10 bases. The sequencing here drew on non-naive T cells sorted from PBMCs, taken on the day of vaccination. DNA of the CDR3: TGTGCCAGCAGCAGCGACAGGGGGCGGACTGAAGCTTTCTTT. It is translated as CASSSDRGRTEAFF. Full variable domain (missing parts from reference TRBV11-2 and TRBJ1-1): EAGVAQSPRYKIIEKRQSVAFWCNPISGHATLYWYQQILGQGPKLLIQFQNNGVVDDSQLPKDRFSAERLKGVDSTLKIQPAKLEDSAVYLCASSSDRGRTEAFFGQGTRLTVV.